The 27 T cell receptor beta chains below come from one sample, sequenced in a study of OX40 agonist ivuxolimab in advanced cancers. Libraries were made using the immunoSEQ multiplex PCR assay. TCRdb re-hosts the immuneACCESS table, in-frame sequences only. Its copies lack some clones; in the studies checked, an unresolved V gene accounts for under half of them, and the cause for the rest is not known. The sample has roughly 90,000 clones on record, approximately 90% of them singletons. The top ten clones comprise around 0.71% of the sample. The sample consisted of CD4+ or CD8+ T cells sorted from blood, taken in a trial of the OX40 agonist ivuxolimab. The origin of the receptors is an adult with an advanced solid tumor such as melanoma, head and neck, liver or kidney cancer.

The rearrangement uses TRBV5-4 and TRBJ2-2; 7 bases are shared with TRBD2. This CDR3 is built from 16 residues. V shed 3 bases and J 4 bases; nucleotides not matched to a gene: 9. Germline V CDR1 and CDR2: SGHNT, YYREEE (reference sequence). The CDR3 coding sequence is TGTGCCAGCAGCTCCGAGGGGACTACTCGCACCGGGGAGCTGTTTTTT. It yields the protein CASSSEGTTRTGELFF.

V and J are TRBV28 and TRBJ2-2; D ambiguous. The CDR3 is 13 amino acids. Germline-derived CDR1 and CDR2 are MDHEN and SYDVKM. V lost 4 bases and J lost 4, with 7 bases in between. As DNA, the CDR3 is TGTGCCAGCAGTTATTTGGCCACCGGGGAGCTGTTTTTT. It specifies CASSYLATGELFF.

The V call is TRBV29-1, the J call TRBJ2-6; 9 bases map to TRBD1. CDR1 is SQVTM and CDR2 is ANQGSEA in the germline V gene. The J segment lost 4 bases and the V segment lost 4 bases, leaving 17 bases of the junction unmatched. The CDR3 totals 19 residues. CDR3 loop: CSVVLGTGQSLAGANVLTF. CDR3 in DNA: TGCAGCGTTGTGCTCGGGACAGGGCAAAGCTTAGCCGGGGCCAACGTCCTGACTTTC.

V gene TRBV5-1 combines with J gene TRBJ2-3; D is possibly TRBD2 (6 bases). With 4 bases removed from V and 3 bases from J, the gap between germline ends came to 15 bases. There are 15 residues in the CDR3. The germline V gene encodes CDR1 SGHRS and CDR2 YFSETQ. CDR3: CASSRPLAETDTQYF. The CDR3 coding sequence is TGCGCCAGCAGCAGACCCTTAGCGGAGACAGATACGCAGTATTTT.

The chain recombines TRBV27 with TRBJ2-3; D possibly corresponds to TRBD2 (6 bases). Per germline, CDR1 MNHEY and CDR2 SMNVEV (reference sequence). V dropped 5 bases and J dropped 5 bases, with 14 bases sitting between them. The CDR3 is made up of 14 amino acids. The CDR3 here is CASSPGISGDTQYF. In nucleotides, the CDR3 is TGTGCCAGCAGTCCAGGGATTAGCGGAGATACGCAGTATTTT.

With respect to this clone: At one end the junction does not follow the germline gene, possibly because of a read error. The same CDR3 arises from other DNA sequences in this sample as well. V and J are TRBV25-1 and TRBJ1-5, with 8 bases lining up with TRBD1. Per the germline V gene, CDR1 is MGHDK and CDR2 is SYGVNS. The CDR3 is 18 amino acids. The CDR3 sequence: CASRTGSPRFYSNQPQHF. The CDR3 DNA follows: TGCGCCAGCAGGACAGGGTCACCCCGCTTTTATAGCAATCAGCCCCAGCATTTT.

This clone was seen once. The V and J genes are TRBV23-1 and TRBJ2-7; the match to TRBD1 covers 7 bases. TRBV23-1 is an ORF, and what it does is uncertain. This CDR3 has 17 amino acids. The V gene end was trimmed by 4 bases and the J gene end by 4 bases; junction bases not matched to a gene: 16. CDR3 DNA sequence: TGCGCCAGCAGTCCGTCTCTCGAAGGGGGCGAAACTTACGAGCAGTACTTC. Translated: CASSPSLEGGETYEQYF.

The CDR3 sequence is CASSLRGSNQPQHF. Written as DNA, the CDR3 is TGTGCCAGTAGTCTCCGGGGAAGCAATCAGCCCCAGCATTTT. V usage is TRBV19 and J usage is TRBJ1-5; D ambiguous. Between the trimmed V and J ends, which lost 5 bases and 1 base, there was a span of 9 bases. This CDR3 has 14 residues. Germline CDR1 and CDR2: LNHDA and SQIVND (reference sequence).

This clone was found once. The gene calls are TRBV18 and TRBJ1-2; D is ambiguous. The germline gives CDR1 KGHSH, CDR2 LQKENI. CDR3 length: 13 residues. V lost 3 bases to trimming and J lost 4 bases, with 9 bases between them. The CDR3 nucleotides read TGTGCCAGCTCACCCTCTTCTTCCTATGGCTACACCTTC. It encodes CASSPSSSYGYTF.

This clone was detected once. J is TRBJ2-5 and V is TRBV28; TRBD2 matches at 13 bases. CDR1 MDHEN and CDR2 SYDVKM come from the germline V gene. The CDR3 has 19 amino acids. Germline trimming cut 2 bases from V and 1 base from J; bases unmatched to any gene: 10. CDR3: CASSLLGTSGMGFQETQYF. The CDR3 nucleotides read TGTGCCAGCAGTTTACTCGGGACTAGCGGGATGGGGTTCCAAGAGACCCAGTACTTC.

This clone was picked up a small number of times. A junction boundary mismatches the germline segment, possibly from a read error. V usage is TRBV10-3 and J usage is TRBJ1-3; D gene uncertain. The V gene's germline CDR1 is ENHRY and CDR2 SYGVKD. The CDR3 consists of 12 residues. CDR3 sequence: CAVRFLGNTIYF. For the CDR3, the DNA is TGTGCCGTCAGGTTTCTCGGAAACACCATATATTTT.

The rearrangement joins TRBV30 to TRBJ2-3; perhaps TRBD1 as D (5 bases). The CDR3 runs 12 residues. Germline V gives CDR1 GTSNPN, CDR2 SVGIG (reference sequence). Between the trimmed V and J ends, which lost 2 bases and 9 bases, there was a span of 12 bases. The CDR3 nucleotides are TGTGCCTGGAGTCAGTCCGGACAAACGCAGTATTTT. It encodes CAWSQSGQTQYF.

The rearrangement uses TRBV15 and TRBJ2-2; no clear D. CDR3 length: 13 residues. Germline assignment: CDR1 LNHNV and CDR2 YYDKDF (reference sequence). V was trimmed by 1 base and J by 7 bases, leaving 7 bases between them. In DNA, the CDR3 is TGTGCCACCAGCAGAGGTGATCACGGGGAGCTGTTTTTT. Translating it yields CATSRGDHGELFF.

The CDR3 DNA reads TGTGCCAGCTCACGCCTACAGGGGAAGCCATCCGATGAGCAGTTCTTC. It specifies CASSRLQGKPSDEQFF. V is TRBV18 and J is TRBJ2-1; TRBD1 matches at 7 bases. The CDR3 has 16 amino acids. CDR1 is KGHSH, CDR2 LQKENI, per germline. V shed 4 bases, J shed 8 bases, and the junction held 14 bases outside the gene matches.

CDR3 in DNA: TGTGCCAGCAGCTTTACTAGAGCAGATACGCAGTATTTT. Protein: CASSFTRADTQYF. The gene calls are TRBV11-3 and TRBJ2-3; a weak D match, TRBD2 (5 bases). V was clipped by 3 bases and J by 4 bases, with 8 bases between them. The germline gives CDR1 SGHNT, CDR2 YENEEA. The CDR3 extends over 13 amino acids.

CDR3 protein: CSVERGTDTGELFF. CDR3 bases: TGCAGCGTTGAAAGGGGGACAGACACCGGGGAGCTGTTTTTT. The chain combines TRBV29-1 with TRBJ2-2; 7 bases fit TRBD1. This CDR3 region has 14 residues. V trimming: 2 bases; J trimming: 3 bases; junction bases outside the gene matches: 3. Germline CDR1 is SQVTM and CDR2 is ANQGSEA.

V usage is TRBV7-3 and J usage is TRBJ1-1, with D unclear. The V end lost 2 bases, the J end lost 1 base, and 8 bases lay between the germline ends. Germline V gene lookup returns CDR1 SGHTA and CDR2 FQGTGA. The CDR3 has 14 amino acids. CDR3 protein: CASSLGPGNTEAFF. CDR3 coding DNA: TGTGCCAGCAGCTTAGGTCCAGGGAACACTGAAGCTTTCTTT.

The V call is TRBV27, the J call TRBJ1-1; 9 bases are shared with TRBD1. This CDR3 has 15 residues. The ends lost 5 bases at V and 0 bases at J; junction bases unmatched: 4. Per germline, CDR1 MNHEY and CDR2 SMNVEV (reference sequence). CDR3 nucleotides: TGTGCCAGCAGTGCGGACAGGGGACTGAACACTGAAGCTTTCTTT. Residues: CASSADRGLNTEAFF.

This clone appeared a few times. This chain connects TRBV23-1 to TRBJ2-7; no firm D call. TRBV23-1 carries the ORF label, with uncertain function. Trimming pared 5 bases from V and 3 bases from J, leaving 2 bases between. The CDR3 covers 10 residues. The CDR3 DNA reads TGCGCCAGCAGTTGCTACGAGCAGTACTTC. Amino acids: CASSCYEQYF.

V is TRBV6-1 and J is TRBJ1-2; D is uncertain. Looked up from germline, CDR1 is MNHNS and CDR2 is SASEGT. CDR3 length equals 15 residues. With 4 bases removed from V and 2 bases from J, the gap between germline ends came to 14 bases. The CDR3 sequence is CASSVVQAANYGYTF. The CDR3 region has the DNA TGTGCCAGCAGTGTTGTCCAGGCCGCAAACTATGGCTACACCTTC.

The chain uses TRBV28 and TRBJ2-1, with TRBD2 matching 13 bases. The CDR3 is 15 residues long. CDR1 and CDR2 (germline): MDHEN, SYDVKM. V shed 6 bases, J shed 8 bases, and the junction held 7 bases outside the gene matches. The CDR3 DNA is TGTGCCAGCAGGGGGACTAGCGGGATTTTCGATGAGCAGTTCTTC. It codes for CASRGTSGIFDEQFF.

The gene calls are TRBV16 and TRBJ1-1; TRBD1 matches at 8 bases. Unmatched junction bases numbered 4, after V lost 5 bases and J lost 5 bases. Germline V gene sequence: CDR1 KGHSY, CDR2 FQNENV. This CDR3 comprises 13 residues. The CDR3 DNA is TGTGCCAGCAGCACACAGGGGGGTACTGAAGCTTTCTTT. It encodes CASSTQGGTEAFF.

The CDR3 DNA reads TGCGCCAGCAGCCACACCCTGACAAGCCCCATGAACACCGGGGAGCTGTTTTTT. It specifies CASSHTLTSPMNTGELFF. The V gene is TRBV4-3, the J gene TRBJ2-2, with no clear D. The CDR3 has 18 residues. Germline CDR1 LGHNA, CDR2 YSLEER. V was pared by 3 bases and J by 1 base, with 18 bases between.

The V call is TRBV5-1, the J call TRBJ2-2; a weak D match, TRBD1 (6 bases). Per the germline V gene, CDR1 is SGHRS and CDR2 is YFSETQ. There are 15 residues in the CDR3. Trimming left V 6 bases short and J 0 bases short, with 12 bases between. Written as DNA, the CDR3 is TGCGCCAGCACCGGACAGAGAACGAACACCGGGGAGCTGTTTTTT. Its translation is CASTGQRTNTGELFF.

The V and J genes are TRBV13 and TRBJ1-6; possibly TRBD1 for D (5 bases). The CDR3 runs 15 residues. Trimming shortened V by 2 bases and J by 7 bases, and 12 bases separated the two germline ends. Germline V gene data show CDR1 as PRHDT and CDR2 as FYEKMQ (reference sequence). In DNA, the CDR3 is TGTGCCAGCAGCTTACGTGGGGCACAGAATTCACCCCTCCACTTT. It codes for CASSLRGAQNSPLHF.

This sequence joins TRBV7-9 and TRBJ2-2; TRBD2 aligns across 10 bases. V lost 5 bases and J lost 0; bases outside the gene matches: 12. The germline CDR1 and CDR2 sequences are SEHNR and FQNEAQ (reference sequence). This CDR3 spans 19 amino acids. CDR3 coding DNA: TGTGCCAGCAGCCGCCTGAGAGCGGGGGGGGACGCGAACACCGGGGAGCTGTTTTTT. Translating gives CASSRLRAGGDANTGELFF.

The chain links TRBV28 to TRBJ2-1; 10 bases line up with TRBD2. The CDR3 is 15 residues long. Germline V lookup: CDR1 MDHEN, CDR2 SYDVKM. Losses at the gene ends were 6 bases for V and 4 bases for J; bases not matched to a gene: 6. The CDR3 sequence is CASSSGTSVYNEQFF. As DNA, the CDR3 is TGTGCCAGCAGCTCCGGGACTAGCGTATACAATGAGCAGTTCTTC. The full variable domain, in which reference TRBV28 and TRBJ2-1 provide the parts outside the CDR3, is DVKVTQSSRYLVKRTGEKVFLECVQDMDHENMFWYRQDPGLGLRLIYFSYDVKMKEKGDIPEGYSVSREKKERFSLILESASTNQTSMYLCASSSGTSVYNEQFFGPGTRLTVL.